The clone carrying this T cell receptor (beta chain) was counted only a few times. Assembly of TCR beta libraries relied on iRepertoire HTBI primers together with Arm-PCR of CDR3 regions. TCRdb itself ran the multiplex PCR reads through MiXCR, one entry per CDR3 protein. The profile shows 350,000 to 450,000 distinct CDR3 sequences, about 12% of them singletons. The data belong to a study of regulatory T cells in long-lasting Graves disease. This CDR3 region has 17 residues. Trimming removed 0 bases from V and 9 bases from J; junction bases left unmatched: 12. Germline assignment: CDR1 MGHRA and CDR2 YSYEKL. Noted time point: newly diagnosed GD, antithyroid drugs for less than 3 months. After RNA was extracted from PBMCs, the TCR library was made from it. This same sample was also part of a study on T cells in Graves' hyperthyroidism and ophthalmopathy. That work states: Hyperthyroidism of Graves' type that showed no ophthalmopathy progression within 18 months was stable.

This receptor was obtained from a woman between 18 and 30 years old with Graves disease. This rearrangement joins TRBV4-1 to TRBJ1-5, with 9 bases identical to TRBD1. This sample comprised peripheral blood mononuclear cells (PBMCs), obtained at new diagnosis, from a patient treated with antithyroid drugs. The CDR3 spells CASSQDLLPGTGMPQHF. The CDR3 coding sequence is TGCGCCAGCAGCCAAGATCTGCTTCCCGGGACAGGGATGCCCCAGCATTTT.